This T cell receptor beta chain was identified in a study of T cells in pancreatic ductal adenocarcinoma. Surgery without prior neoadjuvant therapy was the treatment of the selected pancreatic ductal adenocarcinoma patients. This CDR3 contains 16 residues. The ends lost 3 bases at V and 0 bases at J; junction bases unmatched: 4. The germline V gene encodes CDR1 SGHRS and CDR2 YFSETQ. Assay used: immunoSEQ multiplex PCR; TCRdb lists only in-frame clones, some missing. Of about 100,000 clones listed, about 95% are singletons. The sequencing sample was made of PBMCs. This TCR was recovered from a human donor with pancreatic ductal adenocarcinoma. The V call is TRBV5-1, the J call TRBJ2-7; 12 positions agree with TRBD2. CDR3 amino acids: CASSSRTSGNSYEQYF. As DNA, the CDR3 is TGCGCCAGCAGCTCGAGGACTAGCGGGAACTCCTACGAGCAGTACTTC.